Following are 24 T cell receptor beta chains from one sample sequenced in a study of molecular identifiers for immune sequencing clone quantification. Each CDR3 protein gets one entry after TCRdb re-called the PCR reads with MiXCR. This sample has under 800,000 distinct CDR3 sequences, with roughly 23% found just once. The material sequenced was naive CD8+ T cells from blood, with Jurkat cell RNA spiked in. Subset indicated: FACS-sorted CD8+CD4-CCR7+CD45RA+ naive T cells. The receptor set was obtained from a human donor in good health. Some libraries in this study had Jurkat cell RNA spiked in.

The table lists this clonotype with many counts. DNA of the CDR3: TGTGCCAGCCCACGGGACAGGGAAGTCACTGAAGCTTTCTTT. Its translation: CASPRDREVTEAFF. This sequence joins TRBV6-5 and TRBJ1-1, with TRBD1 matching over 9 bases. This CDR3 is built from 14 residues. Germline V CDR1 and CDR2: MNHEY, SVGAGI. With V trimmed by 8 bases and J by 4 bases, 8 bases remained unmatched.

The CDR3 DNA reads as TGTGCCAGCAGTGATTTGGGCAGTACCCTCTCCTACGAGCAGTACTTC. Translation: CASSDLGSTLSYEQYF. The chain employs TRBV2 and TRBJ2-7; no clear D. CDR1 SNHLY and CDR2 FYNNEI come from the germline V gene. V shed 3 bases and J shed 0 bases, with 15 bases lying between them. The CDR3 extends over 16 amino acids.

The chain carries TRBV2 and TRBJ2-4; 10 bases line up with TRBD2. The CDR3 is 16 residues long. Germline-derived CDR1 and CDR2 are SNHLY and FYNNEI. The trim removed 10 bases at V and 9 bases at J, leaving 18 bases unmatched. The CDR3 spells CATFLAGVRCAIIQYF. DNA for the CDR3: TGTGCCACCTTCCTAGCGGGAGTTCGGTGTGCGATCATTCAGTACTTC.

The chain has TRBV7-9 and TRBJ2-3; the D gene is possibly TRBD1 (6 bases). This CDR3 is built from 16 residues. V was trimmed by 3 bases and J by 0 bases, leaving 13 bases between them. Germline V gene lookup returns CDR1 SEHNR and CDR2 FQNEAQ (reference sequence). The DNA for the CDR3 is TGTGCCAGCAGCTTTTACCAGGGGCCAAGCACAGATACGCAGTATTTT. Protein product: CASSFYQGPSTDTQYF.

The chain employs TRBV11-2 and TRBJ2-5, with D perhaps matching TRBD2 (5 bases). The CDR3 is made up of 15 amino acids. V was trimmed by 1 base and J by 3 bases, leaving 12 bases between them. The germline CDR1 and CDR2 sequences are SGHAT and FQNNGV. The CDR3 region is CASSLGLLLKETQYF. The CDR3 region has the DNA TGTGCCAGCAGCTTAGGACTACTATTAAAAGAGACCCAGTACTTC.

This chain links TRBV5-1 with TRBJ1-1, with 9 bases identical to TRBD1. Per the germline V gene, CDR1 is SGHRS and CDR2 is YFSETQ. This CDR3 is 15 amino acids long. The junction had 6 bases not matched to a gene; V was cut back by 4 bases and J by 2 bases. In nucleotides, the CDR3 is TGCGCCAGCAGCGTGGCGGGACAGGGAAACACTGAAGCTTTCTTT. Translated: CASSVAGQGNTEAFF. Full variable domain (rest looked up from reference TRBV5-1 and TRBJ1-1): KAGVTQTPRYLIKTRGQQVTLSCSPISGHRSVSWYQQTPGQGLQFLFEYFSETQRNKGNFPGRFSGRQFSNSRSEMNVSTLELGDSALYLCASSVAGQGNTEAFFGQGTRLTVV.

The CDR3 sequence: CASSLSFGMGEETQYF. CDR3 nucleotides: TGTGCCAGCAGTTTATCCTTCGGAATGGGAGAAGAGACCCAGTACTTC. The chain couples TRBV27 to TRBJ2-5, with a tentative D call TRBD2 (5 bases). From germline, CDR1 is MNHEY and CDR2 SMNVEV (reference sequence). The length of the CDR3 is 16 residues. Trimming took 0 bases from V and 3 from J, leaving 14 bases between them.

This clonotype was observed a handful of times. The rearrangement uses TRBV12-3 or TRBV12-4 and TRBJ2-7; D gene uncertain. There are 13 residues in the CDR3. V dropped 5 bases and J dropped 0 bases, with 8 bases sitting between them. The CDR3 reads CASSKSTSYEQYF. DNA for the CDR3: TGTGCCAGCAGTAAGTCAACCTCCTACGAGCAGTACTTC.

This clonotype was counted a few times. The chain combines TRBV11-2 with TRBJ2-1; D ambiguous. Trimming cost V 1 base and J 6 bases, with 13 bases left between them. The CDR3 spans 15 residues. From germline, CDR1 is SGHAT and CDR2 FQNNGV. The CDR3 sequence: CASSLVLSSANEQFF. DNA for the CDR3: TGTGCCAGCAGCTTAGTGTTGTCCAGCGCCAATGAGCAGTTCTTC.

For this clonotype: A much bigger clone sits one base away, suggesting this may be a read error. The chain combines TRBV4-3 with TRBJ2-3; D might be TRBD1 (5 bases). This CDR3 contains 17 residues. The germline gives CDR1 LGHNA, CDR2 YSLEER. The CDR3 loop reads CASSRFWPGQRTDTQCF. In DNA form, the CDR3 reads TGCGCCAGCAGCCGGTTCTGGCCAGGACAACGCACAGATACGCAGTGTTTT.

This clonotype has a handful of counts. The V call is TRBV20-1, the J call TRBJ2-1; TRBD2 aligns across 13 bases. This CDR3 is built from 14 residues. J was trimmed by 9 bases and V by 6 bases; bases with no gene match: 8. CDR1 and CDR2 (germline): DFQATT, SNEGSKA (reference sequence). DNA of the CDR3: TGCAGTGCCGAACTAGCGGGGGGGCCTTTTGAGCAGTTCTTC. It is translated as CSAELAGGPFEQFF.

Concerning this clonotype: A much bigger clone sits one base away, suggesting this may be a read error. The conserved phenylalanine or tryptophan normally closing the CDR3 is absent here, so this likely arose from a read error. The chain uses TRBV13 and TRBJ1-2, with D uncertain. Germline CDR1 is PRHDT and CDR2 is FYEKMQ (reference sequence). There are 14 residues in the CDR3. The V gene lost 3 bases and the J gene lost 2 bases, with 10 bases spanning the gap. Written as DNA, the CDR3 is TGTGCCAGCAGCTTCAATGGGGAAAACTATGGCTACACCCTC. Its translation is CASSFNGENYGYTL.

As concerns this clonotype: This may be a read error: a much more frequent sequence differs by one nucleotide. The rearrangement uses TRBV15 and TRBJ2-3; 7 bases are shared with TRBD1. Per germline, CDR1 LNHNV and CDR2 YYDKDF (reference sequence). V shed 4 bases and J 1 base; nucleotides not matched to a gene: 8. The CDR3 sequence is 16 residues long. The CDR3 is CATSNRQGPRTDTQYF. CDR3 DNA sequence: TGTGCCACCAGCAACCGACAGGGACCCCGCACAGATACGCAGTATTTT.

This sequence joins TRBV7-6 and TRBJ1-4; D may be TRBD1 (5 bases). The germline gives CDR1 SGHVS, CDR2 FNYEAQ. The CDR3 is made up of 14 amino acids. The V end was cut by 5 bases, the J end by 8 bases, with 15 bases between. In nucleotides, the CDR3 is TGTGCCAGCAGCCCATTGACAGTCCCCGAAAAACTGTTTTTT. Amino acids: CASSPLTVPEKLFF.

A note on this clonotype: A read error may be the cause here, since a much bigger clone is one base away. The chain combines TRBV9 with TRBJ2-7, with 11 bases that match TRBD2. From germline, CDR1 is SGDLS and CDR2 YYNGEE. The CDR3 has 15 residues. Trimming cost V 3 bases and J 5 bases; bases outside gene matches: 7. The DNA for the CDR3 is TGTGCCAGCAGCGCCAATAGCGGGGGGGCCGACGAGCAGTACTTC. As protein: CASSANSGGADEQYF.

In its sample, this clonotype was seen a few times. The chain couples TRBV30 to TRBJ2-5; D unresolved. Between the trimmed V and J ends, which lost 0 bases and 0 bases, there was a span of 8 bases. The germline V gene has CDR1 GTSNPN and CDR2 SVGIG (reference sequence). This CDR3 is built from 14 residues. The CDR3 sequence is CAWSVANHQETQYF. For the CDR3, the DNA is TGTGCCTGGAGTGTAGCTAACCACCAAGAGACCCAGTACTTC.

The CDR3 region is CSGISRGAQYF. The CDR3 DNA reads TGCAGCGGTATATCCCGGGGCGCGCAATACTTC. V and J are TRBV29-1 and TRBJ2-7; D tentatively reads TRBD1 or TRBD2 (5 bases each). CDR1 is SQVTM and CDR2 is ANQGSEA in the germline V gene. The CDR3 runs 11 residues. V was clipped by 7 bases and J by 13 bases, with 20 bases between them.

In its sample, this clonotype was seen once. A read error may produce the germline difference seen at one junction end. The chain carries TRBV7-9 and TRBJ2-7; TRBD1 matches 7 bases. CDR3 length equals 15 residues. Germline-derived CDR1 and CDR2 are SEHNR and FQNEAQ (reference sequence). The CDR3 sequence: CASSSGTVLPYAQYF. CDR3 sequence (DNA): TGTGCCAGCAGCTCGGGGACAGTCCTTCCCTACGCGCAGTACTTC.

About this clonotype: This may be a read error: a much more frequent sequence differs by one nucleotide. CDR3 protein: CASSLYRGSYEQYF. The CDR3, as DNA: TGCGCCAGCAGCTTATATAGGGGCTCCTACGAGCAGTACTTC. The rearrangement joins TRBV5-1 to TRBJ2-7; possibly TRBD1 for D (5 bases). Trimming left V 2 bases short and J 0 bases short, with 9 bases between. This CDR3 is built from 14 residues. From germline, CDR1 is SGHRS and CDR2 YFSETQ.

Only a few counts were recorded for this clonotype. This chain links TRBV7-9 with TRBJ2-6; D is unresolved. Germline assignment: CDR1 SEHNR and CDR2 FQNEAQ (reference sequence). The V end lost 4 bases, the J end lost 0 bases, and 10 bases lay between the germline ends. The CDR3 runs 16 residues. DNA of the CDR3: TGTGCCAGCAGCTCCTTCACTCTCTCTGGGGCCAACGTCCTGACTTTC. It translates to CASSSFTLSGANVLTF.

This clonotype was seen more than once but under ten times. CDR3 nucleotide sequence: TGCGCCAGCAGCCAGGAACAACTAGCGGACTCCTACAATGAGCAGTTCTTC. Its translation is CASSQEQLADSYNEQFF. The chain uses TRBV4-3 and TRBJ2-1, with 8 bases fitting TRBD2. This CDR3 comprises 17 residues. Germline CDR1 LGHNA, CDR2 YSLEER. Losses at the gene ends were 3 bases for V and 0 bases for J; bases not matched to a gene: 7.

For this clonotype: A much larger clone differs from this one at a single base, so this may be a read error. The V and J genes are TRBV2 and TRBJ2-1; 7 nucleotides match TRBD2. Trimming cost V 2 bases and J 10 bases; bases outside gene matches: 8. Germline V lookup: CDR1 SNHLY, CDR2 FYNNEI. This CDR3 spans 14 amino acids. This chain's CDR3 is CASSERREYYEQFF. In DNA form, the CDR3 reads TGTGCCAGCAGTGAACGGCGGGAGTACTACGAGCAGTTCTTC.

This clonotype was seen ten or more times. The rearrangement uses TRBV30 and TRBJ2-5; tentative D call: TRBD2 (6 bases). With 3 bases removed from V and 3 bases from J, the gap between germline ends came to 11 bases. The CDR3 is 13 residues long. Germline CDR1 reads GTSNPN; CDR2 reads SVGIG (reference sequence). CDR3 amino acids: CAWRSVAEETQYF. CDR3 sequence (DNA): TGTGCCTGGAGAAGCGTAGCGGAAGAGACCCAGTACTTC.

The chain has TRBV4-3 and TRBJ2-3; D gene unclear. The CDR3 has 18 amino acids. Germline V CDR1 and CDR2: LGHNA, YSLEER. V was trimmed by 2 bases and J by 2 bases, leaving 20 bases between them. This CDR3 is CASSQRRSDAPFTDTQYF. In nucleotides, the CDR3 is TGCGCCAGCAGCCAACGACGGTCAGATGCCCCCTTCACAGATACGCAGTATTTT.